This TCR beta chain was obtained from a study of PD-L1 blockade in urothelial cancer. About the study: The authors examined blood 3 weeks (second dose) and 6 weeks after treatment start. T cell content in blood samples showed a median of approximately 140,000.

The time point denotes: pretreatment peripheral blood. Pretreatment and on-treatment samples were taken, numbering 1 to 8 per patient. The method was immunoSEQ multiplex PCR; TCRdb's version includes in-frame clones alone and lacks a portion of them. Of roughly 63,000 clones listed, roughly 81% are singletons. Per germline, CDR1 SGHTA and CDR2 FQGTGA. Trimming removed 5 bases from V and 7 bases from J, with 20 bases in between. The CDR3 consists of 16 residues. The chain is built from TRBV7-3 and TRBJ2-2; weak D call: TRBD2 (6 bases). The sequence derives from a man between 65 and 85 years old with urothelial cancer. The sample was PBMCs, taken around atezolizumab (anti-PD-L1) treatment. The CDR3 sequence: CASSPPPASEVGELFF. CDR3 DNA: TGTGCCAGCAGCCCGCCGCCGGCTAGCGAGGTCGGGGAGCTGTTTTTT. Full variable domain (outside the CDR3, taken from reference TRBV7-3 and TRBJ2-2): GAGVSQTPSNKVTEKGKYVELRCDPISGHTALYWYRQSLGQGPEFLIYFQGTGAADDSGLPNDRFFAVRPEGSVSTLKIQRTERGDSAVYLCASSPPPASEVGELFFGEGSRLTVL.